This record covers a single T cell receptor beta chain. Its antigen has not been determined. No clone much larger than this one lies a single base away; base qualities are absent. TCRbeta CDR3 regions were amplified from genomic DNA by means of the immunoSEQ Assay, a bias-controlled multiplex PCR. On the authors' methods: The number of nucleated cells in each sample was estimated by amplification of reference gene primers within the assay. To quantify the absolute abundance of each unique TCRbeta CDR3 rearrangement, sequence reads were collapsed and filtered. For each sample, productive Simpson clonality was calculated as the square root of Simpson's diversity index over productive rearrangements. The source is immuneACCESS, and TCRdb retained only in-frame sequences with V and J called. Part of the clones is not carried over; for the studies checked, unresolved V genes explain less than half of this, and the remainder is unexplained. The DNA gave D and trimming, while V, J and clone size come from that table. Recorded for this sample are 200,000 to 250,000 clones; 70% to 90% of them occurred a single time. The top ten hold roughly 6.3% of the sample.

The data derive from a study of blood T cell repertoires in COVID-19 (TCRdb year 2020). A note on the overall study: The collaborator samples originated in the United States, Italy and Spain and spanned the acute and convalescent phases of COVID-19. The repertoires were made available in a free public database intended to serve as a resource for research on the immune response to SARS-CoV-2. A de-identified subject ID, COVID-19 status, age in years and sex were almost always included in the sample metadata. Where available, HLA class I and class II types were obtained from metadata supplied by the sample provider rather than from assay-based typing. The samples were drawn from the first 160 participants of the ongoing ImmuneRACE study and from under 1,500 subjects provided by 6 global collaborators. The dataset comprised deeply sampled blood TCRbeta repertoires from subjects exposed to, actively infected with, or recovered from COVID-19. The prospective study material was composed of cDNA or gDNA derived from T cells, B-cell-depleted T cells, or PBMCs.

One collaborating source in Seattle enrolled patients during active infection and followed them longitudinally through the course of disease. Collaborating institutions collected whole blood in K2EDTA tubes following their own protocols. Collaborator samples were shipped for TCRbeta analysis as frozen whole blood, isolated PBMCs, or DNA extracted from either sample type. Here is what the overall study found, with its caveats: The quantity of clinical and demographic metadata differed by source and by participant and was supplied without curation.

Germline trimming: 5 bases from V, 7 bases from J; junction bases outside gene matches: 11. For CDR1 and CDR2, the germline V gene lists MNHEY and SVGAGI. Taken from cysteine to phenylalanine, the CDR3 has 15 residues. Left in the record is the CDR3 DNA by itself, 45 bases read in frame from the first base. The sequenced sample was peripheral blood. This sequence uses TRBV6-5 and TRBJ1-2, with 9 junctional bases fitting TRBD1. This sequence was found in a woman aged 30 to 39 with COVID-19, enrolled during active disease. At the DNA level, the sequence is TGTGCCAGCAGTACCTGGGACAGGGAACGGGGTGGCTACACCTTC. This yields the protein CASSTWDRERGGYTF.